The rows below give T cell receptor beta chains drawn from one sample of a study of response to subunit inactivated influenza vaccine. TCRdb processed the RT-PCR reads anew with MiXCR; each CDR3 protein has one entry. The sample has about 800,000 distinct CDR3 sequences; around 21% are singletons. Sequences were derived from PBMCs from blood, sampled about 5 days after vaccination. The receptors shown here come from a man aged 45 to 65 who received an inactivated influenza vaccine. The CDR3 runs from the conserved cysteine through the conserved F or W. The D gene is left open where the match is weak. Size tells how often a clone was seen (once, few, many) or the class of an expanded clone, and some rows leave it out.

j_gene | d_gene | v_gene | abundance | CDR3aa | CDR3nt
TRBJ2-3 | NA | TRBV20-1 | NA | CSAWVLSTDTQYF | TGCAGTGCCTGGGTCCTGAGCACAGATACGCAGTATTTT
TRBJ2-3 | TRBD1 | TRBV5-1 | few | CASSLETGATDTQYF | TGCGCCAGCAGCTTGGAGACAGGGGCGACAGATACGCAGTATTTT
TRBJ1-3 | TRBD1 | TRBV6-5 | few | CASSSSGTGGGNTIYF | TGTGCCAGCAGTTCGTCCGGGACAGGGGGTGGAAACACCATATATTTT
TRBJ2-1 | NA | TRBV11-2 | NA | CASSLESWGGNEQFF | TGTGCCAGCAGCTTAGAAAGCTGGGGTGGCAATGAGCAGTTCTTC
TRBJ2-3 | NA | TRBV24-1 | NA | CATSEEYGTLDTQYF | TGTGCCACCAGTGAGGAATACGGGACTTTAGATACGCAGTATTTT
TRBJ2-7 | NA | TRBV5-1 | once | CASTLSGTSYEQYF | TGCGCCAGCACCCTATCCGGGACTTCCTACGAGCAGTACTTC
TRBJ2-7 | TRBD2 | TRBV6-2/TRBV6-3 | NA | CASSYLRSGANSYEQYF | TGTGCCAGCAGTTACCTTCGTAGCGGGGCGAACTCCTACGAGCAGTACTTC
TRBJ2-3 | TRBD2 | TRBV5-1 | NA | CASSLATAGGTIADTQYF | TGCGCCAGCAGCTTGGCGACGGCGGGAGGGACTATCGCAGATACGCAGTATTTT
TRBJ2-7 | TRBD2 | TRBV5-1 | NA | CASSSSSGRAYEQYF | TGCGCCAGCAGCTCCTCTAGCGGGAGGGCCTACGAGCAGTACTTC
TRBJ2-1 | NA | TRBV7-8 | NA | CASSLRRFRVGSNEQFF | TGTGCCAGCAGCTTAAGAAGATTCAGGGTGGGATCCAATGAGCAGTTCTTC
TRBJ1-2 | NA | TRBV24-1 | NA | CATSDLRTAIYGYTF | TGTGCCACCAGTGATTTGAGGACAGCTATCTATGGCTACACCTTC
TRBJ1-5 | NA | TRBV6-1 | few | CASRQGLSQPQHF | TGTGCCAGCAGGCAGGGGCTAAGCCAGCCCCAGCATTTT
TRBJ2-7 | TRBD2 | TRBV20-1 | NA | CSARGGTSGPSYEQYF | TGCAGTGCTAGAGGTGGGACTAGCGGGCCGAGCTACGAGCAGTACTTC
TRBJ2-3 | NA | TRBV20-1 | NA | CSVSPSSTDTLYF | TGCAGTGTGTCGCCTAGTAGCACAGATACGCTGTATTTT
TRBJ2-7 | TRBD2 | TRBV7-9 | few | CASSLPYIAGVEEQYF | TGTGCCAGCAGCTTACCCTATATAGCGGGAGTCGAAGAGCAGTACTTC
TRBJ1-5 | TRBD1 | TRBV28 | few | CASSVDRGSNQPQHF | TGTGCCAGCAGTGTGGACAGGGGTAGCAATCAGCCCCAGCATTTT
TRBJ1-5 | NA | TRBV21-1 | few | CASSRPRTSNQPQHF | TGTGCCAGCAGCAGACCGCGGACTAGCAATCAGCCCCAGCATTTT
TRBJ2-7 | TRBD1 | TRBV3-1 | NA | CASSQGAGGFYPYEQYF | TGTGCCAGCAGCCAAGGGGCAGGGGGCTTCTACCCCTACGAGCAGTACTTC
TRBJ1-3 | NA | TRBV15 | NA | CATSRVGSSGNTIYF | TGTGCCACCAGCAGAGTAGGGAGCTCTGGAAACACCATATATTTT
TRBJ2-1 | TRBD2 | TRBV24-1 | NA | CATSDSGLDVVSEQFF | TGTGCCACCAGTGATTCCGGACTAGACGTCGTAAGTGAGCAGTTCTTC
TRBJ2-1 | NA | TRBV5-1 | few | CASSLGERDEQFF | TGCGCCAGCAGCTTGGGAGAGAGGGATGAGCAGTTCTTC
TRBJ2-3 | NA | TRBV12-3/TRBV12-4 | NA | CASSFQGTYTDTQYF | TGTGCCAGCAGTTTCCAGGGGACCTACACAGATACGCAGTATTTT
TRBJ2-2 | NA | TRBV24-1 | few | CATSDTRGANTGELFF | TGTGCCACCAGTGATACGAGAGGGGCGAACACCGGGGAGCTGTTTTTT
TRBJ2-5 | NA | TRBV2 | NA | CASHREKNPLETQYF | TGTGCCAGCCATAGGGAAAAAAATCCCCTAGAGACCCAGTACTTC
TRBJ2-2 | NA | TRBV7-6 | NA | CASSAQRTGELFF | TGTGCCAGCAGCGCGCAACGGACCGGGGAGCTGTTTTTT
TRBJ2-4 | NA | TRBV12-3/TRBV12-4 | NA | CASSYDIAKNIQYF | TGTGCCAGCAGCTACGACATAGCCAAAAACATTCAGTACTTC
TRBJ2-7 | NA | TRBV6-5 | NA | CASSPQGNEQYF | TGTGCCAGCAGTCCTCAGGGTAACGAGCAGTACTTC
TRBJ2-2 | NA | TRBV7-2 | once | CASSPGRRGGELYF | TGTGCCAGCAGCCCCGGCCGGAGGGGGGGGGAGCTGTATTTT
TRBJ2-2 | NA | TRBV30 | NA | CAWSARAAGELFF | TGTGCCTGGAGTGCCAGGGCGGCCGGGGAGCTGTTTTTT
TRBJ1-1 | NA | TRBV12-3/TRBV12-4 | few | CASSRGVGNAGTEAFF | TGTGCCAGCAGTCGTGGGGTTGGGAATGCGGGAACTGAAGCTTTCTTT
TRBJ1-5 | NA | TRBV5-8 | few | CASSLWGTHDQPQHF | TGTGCCAGCAGCTTGTGGGGGACCCATGATCAGCCCCAGCATTTT
TRBJ2-2 | TRBD1 | TRBV5-6 | NA | CASSRQGSTGELFF | TGTGCCAGCAGCCGACAGGGGAGCACCGGGGAGCTGTTTTTT
TRBJ1-1 | NA | TRBV12-3/TRBV12-4 | few | CASTRGGGVNTEAFF | TGTGCCAGCACGCGAGGGGGGGGAGTGAACACTGAAGCTTTCTTT
TRBJ1-2 | NA | TRBV20-1 | few | CSARDGGGYGYTF | TGCAGTGCTAGAGATGGGGGCGGCTATGGCTACACCTTC
TRBJ2-1 | TRBD1 | TRBV24-1 | few | CATSETGQGGNEQFF | TGTGCCACCAGTGAAACGGGACAGGGAGGTAATGAGCAGTTCTTC
TRBJ2-1 | TRBD1 | TRBV24-1 | few | CATSDLQGTGDEQFF | TGTGCCACCAGTGATTTGCAGGGAACAGGGGATGAGCAGTTCTTC
TRBJ1-2 | NA | TRBV15 | few | CATSPPTANGYTF | TGTGCCACCAGCCCCCCCACTGCGAATGGCTACACCTTC